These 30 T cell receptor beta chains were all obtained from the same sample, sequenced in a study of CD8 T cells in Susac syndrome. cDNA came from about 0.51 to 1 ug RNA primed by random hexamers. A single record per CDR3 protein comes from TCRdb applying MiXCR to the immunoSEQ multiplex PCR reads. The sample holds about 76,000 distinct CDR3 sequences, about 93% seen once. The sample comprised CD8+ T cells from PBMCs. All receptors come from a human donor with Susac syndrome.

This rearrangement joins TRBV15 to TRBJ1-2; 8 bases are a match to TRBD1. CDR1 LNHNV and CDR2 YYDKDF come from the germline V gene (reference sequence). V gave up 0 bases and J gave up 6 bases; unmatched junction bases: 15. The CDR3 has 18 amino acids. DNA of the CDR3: TGTGCCACCAGCAGAGATTTTCGGACAGGGACCTCCGGGGATGGCTACACCTTC. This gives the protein CATSRDFRTGTSGDGYTF.

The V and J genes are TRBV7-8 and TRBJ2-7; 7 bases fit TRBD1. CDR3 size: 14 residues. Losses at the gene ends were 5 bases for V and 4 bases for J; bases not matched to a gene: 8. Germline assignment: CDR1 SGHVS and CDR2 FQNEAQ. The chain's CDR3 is CASSIDRARYEQYF. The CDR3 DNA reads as TGTGCCAGCAGCATAGACAGGGCACGGTACGAGCAGTACTTC. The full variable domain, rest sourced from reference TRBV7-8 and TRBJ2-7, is GAGVSQSPRYKVAKRGQDVALRCDPISGHVSLFWYQQALGQGPEFLTYFQNEAQLDKSGLPSDRFFAERPEGSVSTLKIQRTQQEDSAVYLCASSIDRARYEQYFGPGTRLTVT.

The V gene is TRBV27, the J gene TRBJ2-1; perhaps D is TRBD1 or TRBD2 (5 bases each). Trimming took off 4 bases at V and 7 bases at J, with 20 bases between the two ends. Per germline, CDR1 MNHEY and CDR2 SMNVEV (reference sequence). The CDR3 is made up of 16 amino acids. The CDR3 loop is CASSSRLYGTHNEQFF. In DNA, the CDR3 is TGTGCCAGCAGTTCGAGACTATACGGGACCCATAATGAGCAGTTCTTC.

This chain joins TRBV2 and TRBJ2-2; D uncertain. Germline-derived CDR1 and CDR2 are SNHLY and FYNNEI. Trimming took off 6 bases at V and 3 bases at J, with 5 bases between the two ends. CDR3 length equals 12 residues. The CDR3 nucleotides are TGTGCCAGCAGGATGGACACCGGGGAGCTGTTTTTT. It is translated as CASRMDTGELFF. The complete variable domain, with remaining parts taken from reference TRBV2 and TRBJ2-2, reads EPEVTQTPSHQVTQMGQEVILRCVPISNHLYFYWYRQILGQKVEFLVSFYNNEISEKSEIFDDQFSVERPDGSNFTLKIRSTKLEDSAMYFCASRMDTGELFFGEGSRLTVL.

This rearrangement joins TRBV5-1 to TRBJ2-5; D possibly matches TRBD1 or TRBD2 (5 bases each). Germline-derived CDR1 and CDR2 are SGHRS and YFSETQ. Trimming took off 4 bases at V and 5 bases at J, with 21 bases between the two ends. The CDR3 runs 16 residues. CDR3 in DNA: TGCGCCAGCAGCCCCGATGGGGGTCATACAACGGAGACCCAGTACTTC. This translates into CASSPDGGHTTETQYF. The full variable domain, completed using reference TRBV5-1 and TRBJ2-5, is KAGVTQTPRYLIKTRGQQVTLSCSPISGHRSVSWYQQTPGQGLQFLFEYFSETQRNKGNFPGRFSGRQFSNSRSEMNVSTLELGDSALYLCASSPDGGHTTETQYFGPGTRLLVL.

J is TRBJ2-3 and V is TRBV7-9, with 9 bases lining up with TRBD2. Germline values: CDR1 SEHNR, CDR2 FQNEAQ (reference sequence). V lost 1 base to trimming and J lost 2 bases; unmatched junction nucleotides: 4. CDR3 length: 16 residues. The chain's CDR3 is CASSLVLAGPTDTQYF. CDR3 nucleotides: TGTGCCAGCAGCTTAGTCCTAGCGGGACCCACAGATACGCAGTATTTT.

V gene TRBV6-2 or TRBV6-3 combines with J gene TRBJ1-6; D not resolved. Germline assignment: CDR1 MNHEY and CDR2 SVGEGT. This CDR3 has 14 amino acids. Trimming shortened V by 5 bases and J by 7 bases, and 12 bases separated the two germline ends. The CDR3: CASSRGRSNSPLHF. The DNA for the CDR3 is TGTGCCAGCAGTCGTGGACGGAGCAATTCACCCCTCCACTTT.

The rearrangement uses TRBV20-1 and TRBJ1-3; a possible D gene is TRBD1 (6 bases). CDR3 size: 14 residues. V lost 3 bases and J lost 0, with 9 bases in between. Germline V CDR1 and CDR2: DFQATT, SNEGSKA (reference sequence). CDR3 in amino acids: CSASRGSSGNTIYF. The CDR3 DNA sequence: TGCAGTGCTAGCAGGGGAAGCTCTGGAAACACCATATATTTT.

The chain's CDR3 is CASSISPALNYGYTF. In DNA form, the CDR3 reads TGTGCCAGTAGTATAAGTCCAGCCCTCAACTATGGCTACACCTTC. The rearrangement links TRBV19 to TRBJ1-2; D is unclear. CDR1 and CDR2 (germline): LNHDA, SQIVND (reference sequence). The CDR3 is 15 amino acids. The V and J ends lost 2 bases and 2 bases respectively, with 12 bases between them.

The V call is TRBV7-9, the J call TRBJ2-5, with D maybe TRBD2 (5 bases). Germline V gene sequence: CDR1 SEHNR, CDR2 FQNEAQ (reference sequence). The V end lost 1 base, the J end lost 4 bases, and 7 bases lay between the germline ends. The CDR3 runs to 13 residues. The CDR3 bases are TGTGCCAGCAGCTTAGTAGGGAGAGAGACCCAGTACTTC. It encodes CASSLVGRETQYF.

The CDR3 loop reads CASSHFGQYDGYTF. CDR3 coding DNA: TGTGCCAGCAGCCATTTCGGACAGTATGATGGCTACACCTTC. The gene calls are TRBV11-2 and TRBJ1-2; D may be TRBD1 (6 bases). Germline values: CDR1 SGHAT, CDR2 FQNNGV. The CDR3 contains 14 residues. V lost 5 bases and J lost 6, with 16 bases in between.

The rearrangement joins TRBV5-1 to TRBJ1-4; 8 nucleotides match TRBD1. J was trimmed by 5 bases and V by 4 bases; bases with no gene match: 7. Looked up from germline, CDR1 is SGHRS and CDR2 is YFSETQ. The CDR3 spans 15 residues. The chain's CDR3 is CASSPTDRGNEKLFF. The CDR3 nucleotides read TGCGCCAGCAGCCCAACCGACAGGGGAAATGAAAAACTGTTTTTT.

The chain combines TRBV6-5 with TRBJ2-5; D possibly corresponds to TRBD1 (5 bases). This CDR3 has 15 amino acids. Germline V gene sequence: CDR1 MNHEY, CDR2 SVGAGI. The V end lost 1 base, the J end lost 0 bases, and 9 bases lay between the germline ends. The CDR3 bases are TGTGCCAGCAGTTACTTGTCCAGGGACCAAGAGACCCAGTACTTC. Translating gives CASSYLSRDQETQYF.

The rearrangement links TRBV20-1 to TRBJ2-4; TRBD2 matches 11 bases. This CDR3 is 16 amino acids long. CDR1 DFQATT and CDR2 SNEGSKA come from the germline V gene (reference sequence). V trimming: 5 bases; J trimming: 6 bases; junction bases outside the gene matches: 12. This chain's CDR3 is CSAHVSGGAWGNIQYF. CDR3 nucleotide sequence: TGCAGTGCTCACGTTAGCGGGGGGGCCTGGGGAAACATTCAGTACTTC.

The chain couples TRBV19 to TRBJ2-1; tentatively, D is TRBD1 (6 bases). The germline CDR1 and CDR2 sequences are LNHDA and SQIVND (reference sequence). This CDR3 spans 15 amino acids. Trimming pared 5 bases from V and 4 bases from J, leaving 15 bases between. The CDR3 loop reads CASSPAWGHYNEQFF. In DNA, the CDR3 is TGTGCCAGTAGTCCCGCCTGGGGGCATTACAATGAGCAGTTCTTC.

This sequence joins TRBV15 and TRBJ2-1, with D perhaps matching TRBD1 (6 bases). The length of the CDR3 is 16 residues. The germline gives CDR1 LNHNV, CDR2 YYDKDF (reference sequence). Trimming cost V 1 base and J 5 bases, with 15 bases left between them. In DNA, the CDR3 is TGTGCCACCAGCAGAGCGTGGTTCGGGACAAACAATGAGCAGTTCTTC. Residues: CATSRAWFGTNNEQFF.

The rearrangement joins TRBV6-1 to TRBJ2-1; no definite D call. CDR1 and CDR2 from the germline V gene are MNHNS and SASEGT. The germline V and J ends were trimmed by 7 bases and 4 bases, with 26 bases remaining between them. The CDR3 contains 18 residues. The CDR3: CASTQSPNYRILYNEQFF. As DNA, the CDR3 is TGTGCCAGCACCCAAAGCCCCAACTACCGCATCCTTTACAATGAGCAGTTCTTC.

CDR3 sequence (DNA): TGCAGTGCTACGACAGGGGGCACCGGGGAGCTGTTTTTT. It encodes CSATTGGTGELFF. This chain joins TRBV20-1 and TRBJ2-2, with 9 bases matching TRBD1. Looked up from germline, CDR1 is DFQATT and CDR2 is SNEGSKA (reference sequence). The CDR3 runs 13 residues. Trimming took 4 bases from V and 4 from J; bases not matched to a gene: 1.

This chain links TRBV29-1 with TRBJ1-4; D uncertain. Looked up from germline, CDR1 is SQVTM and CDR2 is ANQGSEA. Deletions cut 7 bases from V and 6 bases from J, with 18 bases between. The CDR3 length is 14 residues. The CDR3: CSALGGEGDEKLFF. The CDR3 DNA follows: TGCAGCGCTCTGGGCGGGGAAGGTGATGAAAAACTGTTTTTT.

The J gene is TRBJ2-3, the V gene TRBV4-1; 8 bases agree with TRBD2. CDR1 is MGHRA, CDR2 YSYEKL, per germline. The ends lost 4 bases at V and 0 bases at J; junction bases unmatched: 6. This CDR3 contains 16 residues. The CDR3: CASSRITSGSTDTQYF. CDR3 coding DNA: TGCGCCAGCAGCCGCATAACTAGCGGAAGCACAGATACGCAGTATTTT.

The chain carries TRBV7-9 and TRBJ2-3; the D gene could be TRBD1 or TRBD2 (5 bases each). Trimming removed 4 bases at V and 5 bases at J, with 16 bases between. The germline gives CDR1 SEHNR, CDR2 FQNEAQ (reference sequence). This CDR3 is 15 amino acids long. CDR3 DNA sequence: TGTGCCAGCAGCTCCCTGGGGGTACGAGGAGATACGCAGTATTTT. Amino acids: CASSSLGVRGDTQYF.

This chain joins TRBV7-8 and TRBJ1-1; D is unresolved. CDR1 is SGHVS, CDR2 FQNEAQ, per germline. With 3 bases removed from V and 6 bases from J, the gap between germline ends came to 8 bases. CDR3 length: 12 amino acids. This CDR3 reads CASSFGPPEAFF. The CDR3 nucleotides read TGTGCCAGCAGCTTCGGTCCTCCTGAAGCTTTCTTT.

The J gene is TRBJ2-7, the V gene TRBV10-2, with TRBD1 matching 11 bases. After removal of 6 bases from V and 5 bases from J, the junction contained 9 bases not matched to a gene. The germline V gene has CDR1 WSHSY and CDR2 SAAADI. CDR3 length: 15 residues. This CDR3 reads CASSPPRTGGHEQYF. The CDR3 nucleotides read TGCGCCAGCAGCCCCCCGCGGACAGGGGGCCACGAGCAGTACTTC.

CDR3 sequence: CASSRGGGTQYF. The DNA of the CDR3 is TGTGCCAGCAGCCGCGGCGGGGGTACGCAGTATTTT. This rearrangement joins TRBV7-9 to TRBJ2-3, with 7 bases matching TRBD2. CDR3 length equals 12 residues. Trimming took 5 bases from V and 8 from J; bases not matched to a gene: 4. Germline loops: CDR1 SEHNR, CDR2 FQNEAQ (reference sequence).

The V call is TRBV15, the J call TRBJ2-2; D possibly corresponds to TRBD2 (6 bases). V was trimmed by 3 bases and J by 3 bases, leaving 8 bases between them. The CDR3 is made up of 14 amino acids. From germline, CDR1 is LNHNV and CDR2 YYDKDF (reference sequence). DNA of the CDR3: TGTGCCACCAGCAGGACTAGATACACCGGGGAGCTGTTTTTT. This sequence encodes CATSRTRYTGELFF.

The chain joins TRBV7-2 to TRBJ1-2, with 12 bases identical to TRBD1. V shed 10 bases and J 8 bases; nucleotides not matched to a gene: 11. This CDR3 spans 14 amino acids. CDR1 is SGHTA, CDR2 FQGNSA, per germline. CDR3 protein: CATRGTGGAGGYTF. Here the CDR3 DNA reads TGTGCCACCCGAGGGACAGGGGGCGCGGGGGGCTACACCTTC.

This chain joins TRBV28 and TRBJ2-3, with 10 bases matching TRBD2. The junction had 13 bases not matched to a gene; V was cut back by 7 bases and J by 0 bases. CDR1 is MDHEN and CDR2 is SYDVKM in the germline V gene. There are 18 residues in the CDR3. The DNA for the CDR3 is TGTGCCAGCACCCCCTTCCCGGGACTAGCGCCAAGCACAGATACGCAGTATTTT. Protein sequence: CASTPFPGLAPSTDTQYF.

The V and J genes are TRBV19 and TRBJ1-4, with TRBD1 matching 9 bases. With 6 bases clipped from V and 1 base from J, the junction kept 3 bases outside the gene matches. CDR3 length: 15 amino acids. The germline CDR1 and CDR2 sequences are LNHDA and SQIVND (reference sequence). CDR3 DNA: TGTGCCAGTAGGGGACAGGGCCGAACTAATGAAAAACTGTTTTTT. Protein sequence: CASRGQGRTNEKLFF.

The CDR3: CASSLWGDSGYTF. The CDR3 DNA follows: TGTGCCAGCAGCTTATGGGGGGATTCTGGCTACACCTTC. The chain employs TRBV11-1 and TRBJ1-2, with D tentatively TRBD1 (5 bases). V shed 2 bases and J shed 7 bases, with 11 bases lying between them. Germline loops: CDR1 SGHAT, CDR2 FQDESV (reference sequence). The CDR3 is 13 residues long.

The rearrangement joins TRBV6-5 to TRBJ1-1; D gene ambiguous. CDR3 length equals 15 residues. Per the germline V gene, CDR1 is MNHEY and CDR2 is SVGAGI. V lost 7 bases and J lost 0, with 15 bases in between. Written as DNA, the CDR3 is TGTGCCAGCATCCAACTCAGAGGACTGAACACTGAAGCTTTCTTT. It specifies CASIQLRGLNTEAFF.